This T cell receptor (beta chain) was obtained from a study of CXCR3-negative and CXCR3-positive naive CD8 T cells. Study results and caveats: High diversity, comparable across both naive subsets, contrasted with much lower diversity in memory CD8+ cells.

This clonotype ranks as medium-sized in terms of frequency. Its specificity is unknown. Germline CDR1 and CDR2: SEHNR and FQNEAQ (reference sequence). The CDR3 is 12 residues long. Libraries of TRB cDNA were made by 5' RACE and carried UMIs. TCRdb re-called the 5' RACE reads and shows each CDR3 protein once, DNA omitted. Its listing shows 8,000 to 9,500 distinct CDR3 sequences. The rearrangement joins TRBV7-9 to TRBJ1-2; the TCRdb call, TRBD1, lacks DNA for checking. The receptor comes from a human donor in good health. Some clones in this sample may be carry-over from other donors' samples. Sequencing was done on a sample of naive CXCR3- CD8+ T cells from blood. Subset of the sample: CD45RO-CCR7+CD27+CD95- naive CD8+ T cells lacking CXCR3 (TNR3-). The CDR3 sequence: CAIRGDDYGYTF.